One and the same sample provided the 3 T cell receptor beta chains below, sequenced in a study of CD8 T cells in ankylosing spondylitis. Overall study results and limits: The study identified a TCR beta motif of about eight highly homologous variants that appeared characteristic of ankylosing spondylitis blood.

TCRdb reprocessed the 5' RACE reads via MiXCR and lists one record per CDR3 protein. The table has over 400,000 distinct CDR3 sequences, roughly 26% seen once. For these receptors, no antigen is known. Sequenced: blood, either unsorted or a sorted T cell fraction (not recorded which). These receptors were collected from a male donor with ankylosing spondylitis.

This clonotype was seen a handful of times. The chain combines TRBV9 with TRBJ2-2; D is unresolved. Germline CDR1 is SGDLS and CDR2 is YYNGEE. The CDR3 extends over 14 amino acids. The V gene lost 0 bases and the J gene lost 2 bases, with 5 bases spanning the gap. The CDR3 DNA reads TGTGCCAGCAGCGTAGATAGAAACACCGGGGAGCTGTTTTTT. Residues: CASSVDRNTGELFF.

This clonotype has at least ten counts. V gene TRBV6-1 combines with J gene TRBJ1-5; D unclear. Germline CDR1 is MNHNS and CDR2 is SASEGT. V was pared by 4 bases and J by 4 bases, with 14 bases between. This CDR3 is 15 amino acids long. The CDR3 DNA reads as TGTGCCAGCAGTGCGTCAGGAGGTGGTAATCAGCCCCAGCATTTT. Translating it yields CASSASGGGNQPQHF.

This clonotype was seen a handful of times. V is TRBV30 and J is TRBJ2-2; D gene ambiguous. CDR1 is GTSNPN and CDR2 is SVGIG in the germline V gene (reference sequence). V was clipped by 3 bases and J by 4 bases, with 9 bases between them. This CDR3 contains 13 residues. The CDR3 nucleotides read TGTGCCTGGAGACCACAGATCACCGGGGAGCTGTTTTTT. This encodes CAWRPQITGELFF. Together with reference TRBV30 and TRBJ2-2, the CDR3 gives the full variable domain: SQTIHQWPATLVQPVGSPLSLECTVEGTSNPNLYWYRQAAGRGLQLLFYSVGIGQISSEVPQNLSASRPQDRQFILSSKKLLLSDSGFYLCAWRPQITGELFFGEGSRLTVL.